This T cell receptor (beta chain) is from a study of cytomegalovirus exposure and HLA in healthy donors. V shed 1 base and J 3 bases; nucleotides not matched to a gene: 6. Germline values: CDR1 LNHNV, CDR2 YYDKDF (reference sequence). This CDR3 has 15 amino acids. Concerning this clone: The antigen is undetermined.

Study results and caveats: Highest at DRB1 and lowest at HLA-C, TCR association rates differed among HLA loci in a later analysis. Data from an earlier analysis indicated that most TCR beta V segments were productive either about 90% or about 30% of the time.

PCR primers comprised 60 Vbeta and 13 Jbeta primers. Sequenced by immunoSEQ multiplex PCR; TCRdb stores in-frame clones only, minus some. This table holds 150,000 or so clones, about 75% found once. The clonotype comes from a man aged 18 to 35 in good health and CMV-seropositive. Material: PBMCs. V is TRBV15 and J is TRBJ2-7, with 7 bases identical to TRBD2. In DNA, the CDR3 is TGTGCCACCAGCAGAGTTTTGTCTAGCGGCTACGAGCAGTACTTC. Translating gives CATSRVLSSGYEQYF.